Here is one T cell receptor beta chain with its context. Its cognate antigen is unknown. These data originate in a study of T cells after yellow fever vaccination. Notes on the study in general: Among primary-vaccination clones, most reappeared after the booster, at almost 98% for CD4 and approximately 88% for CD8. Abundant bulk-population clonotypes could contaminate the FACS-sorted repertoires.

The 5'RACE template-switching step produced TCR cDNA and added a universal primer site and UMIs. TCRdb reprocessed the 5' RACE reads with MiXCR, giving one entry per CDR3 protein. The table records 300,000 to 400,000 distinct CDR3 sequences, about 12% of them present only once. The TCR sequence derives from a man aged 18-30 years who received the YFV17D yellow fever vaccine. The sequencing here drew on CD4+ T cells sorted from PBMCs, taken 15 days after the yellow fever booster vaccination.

The CDR3 region has the DNA TGTGCCAGCACCAGGGCTGGGAGCTATAATTCACCCCTCCACTTT. It is translated as CASTRAGSYNSPLHF. This chain joins TRBV6-2 or TRBV6-3 and TRBJ1-6; a possible D gene is TRBD1 (5 bases). Per germline, CDR1 MNHEY and CDR2 SVGEGT. V was clipped by 7 bases and J by 3 bases, with 13 bases between them. There are 15 residues in the CDR3.